Sequencing of this T cell receptor beta chain was carried out in a study of T cells in Graves' hyperthyroidism and ophthalmopathy. The CDR3 is 14 residues long. Trimming cost V 8 bases and J 7 bases; bases outside gene matches: 10. Germline V gene lookup returns CDR1 LGHNA and CDR2 YSLEER. As regards this clonotype: Antigen specificity is unknown.

Amplification yielded TCR beta CDR3 regions, with RNA transcripts as the source. Initially, a first-round RT-PCR of the TCR CDR3 employed the HTBI primer set. TCRdb used MiXCR to reprocess the multiplex PCR reads, holding one entry per CDR3 protein. The sample includes hundreds of thousands of distinct CDR3 sequences, under 15% of them seen just once. Uncontrolled infection, other autoimmune disease, pregnancy or lactation barred patients from enrollment. Points from the study as a whole: Appearing also in blood were most of the thyroid clonotypes expanded above 0.001. Model output signaled ophthalmopathy a median 6.5 months ahead of onset.

This chain connects TRBV4-3 to TRBJ1-4; 7 positions agree with TRBD1. The sequence came from a woman under 30 with Graves' hyperthyroidism. The specimen sequenced was blood. This CDR3 reads CASARGGGVEKLFF. In DNA form, the CDR3 reads TGCGCCAGCGCTCGGGGAGGGGGCGTTGAAAAACTGTTTTTT.